This T cell receptor (beta chain) originates from a study of blood T cell repertoires in COVID-19. Study context: The United States, Italy and Spain provided the acute and convalescent COVID-19 samples. PBMCs, B-cell-depleted T cells, or T cells provided the cDNA or gDNA that made up the material.

The V and J ends lost 7 bases and 4 bases respectively, with 15 bases between them. The germline CDR1 and CDR2 sequences are SGHRS and YFSETQ. This CDR3 is 14 amino acids long. This clone has more than one count but fewer than ten. In the original processing: Amplification from reference gene primers served as the basis for estimated nucleated cell counts. Clones were sequenced by immunoSEQ multiplex PCR, and TCRdb holds only the in-frame ones, with some missing. For V, J and clone size, that table is used; D and trimming come from the DNA. Of nearly 350,000 clones listed, around 83% are singletons. V is TRBV5-1 and J is TRBJ2-1, with a weak D call TRBD2 (5 bases). Sequenced input: peripheral blood. This receptor was obtained from a man aged 25-45 years with active or convalescent COVID-19. CDR3 in DNA: TGCGCCAGCTCCCCTCACCCGGGATACAATGAGCAGTTCTTC. Translating it yields CASSPHPGYNEQFF.